One T cell receptor beta chain is described in this entry. What it binds is not known. CDR1 and CDR2 (germline): MNHEY, SVGAGI. This CDR3 spans 13 amino acids. This specimen comes from a study of monozygotic twins with inflammatory bowel disease. Study conclusions and caveats: The sharing of clonotypes with others was lower in IBD patients than in healthy twins, especially with disease activity. T cell subtypes that differed could not be told apart.

TCR libraries were prepared from 3,500 to 4,500 ng total RNA each. TCRdb re-analyzed the 5' RACE reads; it lists each CDR3 protein once, without DNA. The ten top clones account for 1.5% to 2%, within a sample of about 210,000 distinct CDR3 sequences. The V and J genes are TRBV6-5 and TRBJ1-2. The sequence was obtained from a human donor with ulcerative colitis or Crohn's disease, or a healthy co-twin of an affected twin (not recorded which). Sequenced input: blood. The CDR3 sequence: CASRVGVRYGYTF.